This TCR beta chain was documented in a study of T-cell memory formation after mild COVID-19. Germline CDR1 is LNHNV and CDR2 is YYDKDF (reference sequence). The CDR3 covers 15 residues. The V gene lost 4 bases and the J gene lost 0 bases, with 9 bases spanning the gap. TCRdb reprocessed the 5' RACE reads via MiXCR and lists one record per CDR3 protein. Of 15,000 or so distinct CDR3 sequences listed, roughly 23% are singletons. Input material: PBMCs or a T cell subset sorted from them (not recorded which). This sequence originates from a man younger than 35 who had mild COVID-19 (a few samples of this study predate the infection). Cell type and time point are not known. The gene calls are TRBV15 and TRBJ1-4; D unclear. This chain's CDR3 is CATSNGKSTNEKLFF. CDR3 nucleotides: TGTGCCACCAGCAATGGGAAATCAACTAATGAAAAACTGTTTTTT.